This T cell receptor (beta chain) was recovered during a study of OX40 agonist ivuxolimab in advanced cancers. The V gene's germline CDR1 is SNHLY and CDR2 FYNNEI. V dropped 3 bases and J dropped 6 bases, with 8 bases sitting between them. The CDR3 is made up of 12 amino acids. Study-wide points: In the 0.1 to 3.0 mg/kg range, CD4+ and CD8+ blood T cells had expanded clonally by week 6. No determination was made of the antigen specificity of the expanded peripheral T cells. Partly responding patients at 0.1-3.0 mg/kg showed some of the smallest clonal expansion.

The repertoire was sequenced with immunoSEQ multiplex PCR; TCRdb's copy has only in-frame clones and lacks some. Of around 60,000 clones detected, more than 85% appear once; the ten largest clones hold about an eighth. People who had autoimmune disease history or systemic immunosuppression were excluded. This clone was counted once. Its antigen is unidentified. Here the sequenced sample was CD4+ or CD8+ T cells sorted from blood, taken in a trial of the OX40 agonist ivuxolimab. This clonotype was obtained from an adult with an advanced solid tumor such as melanoma, head and neck, liver or kidney cancer. The chain uses TRBV2 and TRBJ1-1; D is unresolved. CDR3: CASSDQMAEAFF. As DNA, the CDR3 is TGTGCCAGCAGTGACCAGATGGCTGAAGCTTTCTTT.